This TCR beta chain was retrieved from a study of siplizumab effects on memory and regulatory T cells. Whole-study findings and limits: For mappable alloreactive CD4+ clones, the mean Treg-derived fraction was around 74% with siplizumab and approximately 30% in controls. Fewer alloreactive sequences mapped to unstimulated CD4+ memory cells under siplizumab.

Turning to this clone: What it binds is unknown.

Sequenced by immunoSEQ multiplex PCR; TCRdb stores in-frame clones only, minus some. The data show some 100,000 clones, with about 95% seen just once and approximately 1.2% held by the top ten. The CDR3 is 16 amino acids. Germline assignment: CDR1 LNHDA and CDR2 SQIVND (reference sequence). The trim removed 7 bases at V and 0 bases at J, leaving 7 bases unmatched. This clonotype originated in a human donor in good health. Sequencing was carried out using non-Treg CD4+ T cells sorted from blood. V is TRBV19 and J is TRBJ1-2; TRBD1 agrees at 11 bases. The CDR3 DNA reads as TGTGCCAGTATCCGGACAGGGGGCGCATCTAACTATGGCTACACCTTC. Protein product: CASIRTGGASNYGYTF.